Sequencing of this T cell receptor beta chain was carried out in a study of T cells after yellow fever vaccination. General study points: From the bulk population, abundant clonotypes could contaminate and appear within FACS-sorted repertoires. Among primary-vaccination clones, most reappeared after the booster, at approximately 97% for CD4 and 88% for CD8.

TCRdb reanalysed the 5' RACE reads using MiXCR and keeps one entry per CDR3 protein. This table has under 400,000 distinct CDR3 sequences, 11% appearing once. In the case of this clonotype: Its antigen is as yet unknown.

The CDR3 runs 13 residues. V dropped 7 bases and J dropped 5 bases, with 13 bases sitting between them. Germline assignment: CDR1 SEHNR and CDR2 FQNEAQ (reference sequence). The sample here was PBMCs, taken on the day of the first yellow fever vaccination. The V gene is TRBV7-9, the J gene TRBJ2-3; D might be TRBD1 or TRBD2, each matching 5 bases. The source is a man between 18 and 35 years old who received the YFV17D yellow fever vaccine. The CDR3 reads CASTRGSKDTQYF. CDR3 DNA sequence: TGTGCCAGCACGAGGGGTAGTAAAGATACGCAGTATTTT.